A single sample gave rise to the 7 T cell receptor beta chains below, sequenced in a study of control samples from healthy donors and cancer patients. Generated by immunoSEQ multiplex PCR, the TCRdb table keeps only in-frame clones and is missing some. Here the sample spans some 79,000 clones, roughly 93% being singletons. The specimen was PBMCs. Receptor source: a woman aged 40 to 50 with lung cancer.

There are a few counts of this clone. This chain uses TRBV3-1 (or the pseudogene TRBV3-2) with TRBJ1-1; 9 bases fit TRBD1. The CDR3 consists of 17 residues. Germline V gene data show CDR1 as LGHDT and CDR2 as YNNKEL (reference sequence). The V segment lost 1 base and the J segment 1 base; nucleotides outside the gene matches: 7. CDR3 loop: CASSQVRDRVRNTEAFF. Here the CDR3 DNA reads TGTGCCAGCAGCCAAGTCCGGGACAGGGTGCGGAACACTGAAGCTTTCTTT.

V usage is TRBV9 and J usage is TRBJ2-7; 9 nucleotides line up with TRBD1. The germline gives CDR1 SGDLS, CDR2 YYNGEE. Trimming at V came to 0 bases and at J to 5 bases, leaving 12 bases not matched to a gene. The CDR3 covers 17 residues. CDR3 DNA: TGTGCCAGCAGCGTAGGCCCAGCGGGACAGGGTTTCCACGAGCAGTACTTC. It specifies CASSVGPAGQGFHEQYF.

The chain combines TRBV27 with TRBJ2-1; tentative D call: TRBD2 (7 bases). Germline CDR1 reads MNHEY; CDR2 reads SMNVEV (reference sequence). This CDR3 contains 15 residues. Trimming cost V 1 base and J 6 bases, with 13 bases left between them. The CDR3 bases are TGTGCCAGCAGTTTATTGGGCGGGGGCCCCAATGAGCAGTTCTTC. It codes for CASSLLGGGPNEQFF.

This clone was counted a single time. V gene TRBV30 combines with J gene TRBJ2-3, with 9 bases matching TRBD2. With 3 bases clipped from V and 6 bases from J, the junction kept 10 bases outside the gene matches. There are 15 residues in the CDR3. Germline V CDR1 and CDR2: GTSNPN, SVGIG (reference sequence). In nucleotides, the CDR3 is TGTGCCTGGAGGTTGGGGACTAGCCTGGTGGATACGCAGTATTTT. Encoded protein: CAWRLGTSLVDTQYF.

The chain uses TRBV6-6 and TRBJ1-2; D is ambiguous. CDR1 is MNHNY, CDR2 SVGAGI, per germline (reference sequence). The CDR3 spans 15 residues. The germline V and J ends were trimmed by 6 bases and 8 bases, with 22 bases remaining between them. This chain's CDR3 is CASSEWSRVGYGYTF. The CDR3 bases are TGTGCCAGCAGCGAATGGTCGAGGGTTGGTTACGGCTACACCTTC.

The CDR3 DNA reads as TGCAGCGTTGCAGGTTTGGGTCAGCCCCAGCATTTT. It translates to CSVAGLGQPQHF. The chain combines TRBV29-1 with TRBJ1-5; D unresolved. V was cut by 4 bases and J by 6 bases, with 10 bases left in between. This CDR3 comprises 12 residues. The germline gives CDR1 SQVTM, CDR2 ANQGSEA.

The gene calls are TRBV5-1 and TRBJ2-1; D may match TRBD1 or TRBD2 (6 bases each). V shed 4 bases and J shed 1 base, with 15 bases lying between them. Per the germline V gene, CDR1 is SGHRS and CDR2 is YFSETQ. CDR3 size: 16 residues. The CDR3 nucleotides read TGCGCCAGCAGCCAGGAGGGGGGCAGGTCCTACAATGAGCAGTTCTTC. Its translation is CASSQEGGRSYNEQFF.